Listed here is a single T cell receptor (beta chain). Its antigen remains unknown. This sample is part of a study of blood T cells in healthy people across ages. About the study: Template switching picked up about one barcoded beta molecule for each two T cells.

General study findings and limits: No conclusive comparison of naive versus antigen-experienced cells was possible with unsorted PBMCs. Higher diversity and more naive CD4+ cells were features of long-lived donors, compared to aged donors.

With a J-beta primer mix and a sample-barcoded 5' primer, a second PCR ran 7 to 11 cycles. Each CDR3 protein is one row after TCRdb ran MiXCR on the 5' RACE reads. Of around 800,000 distinct CDR3 sequences listed, under 80% are singletons. Germline assignment: CDR1 ENHRY and CDR2 SYGVKD. The CDR3 has 11 amino acids. V was clipped by 11 bases and J by 5 bases, with 9 bases between them. Sample: blood. This receptor was taken from a man in his thirties or forties in good health. The chain couples TRBV10-3 to TRBJ1-4, with a weak D call TRBD1 (5 bases). The CDR3, as DNA: TGTGCCTCCGGGGGGAATGAAAAACTGTTTTTT. Translating gives CASGGNEKLFF.